The 18 T cell receptor beta chains in this list originate from one sample, sequenced in a study of OX40 agonist ivuxolimab in advanced cancers. TCRdb's table, derived via immunoSEQ multiplex PCR, lists solely in-frame clones and lacks some. The table has approximately 19,000 clones, 70% to 90% seen once. The specimen was CD4+ or CD8+ T cells sorted from blood, collected in a trial of the OX40 agonist ivuxolimab. The receptors stem from an adult with an advanced solid tumor such as melanoma, head and neck, liver or kidney cancer.

J is TRBJ2-1 and V is TRBV7-6; D perhaps matches TRBD1 (5 bases). This CDR3 spans 14 amino acids. Trimming stripped 3 bases from V and 1 base from J, with 7 bases between. Germline V gene sequence: CDR1 SGHVS, CDR2 FNYEAQ. CDR3 nucleotides: TGTGCCAGCAGCTTGGCAGGGTCCTACAATGAGCAGTTCTTC. Protein sequence: CASSLAGSYNEQFF.

On this clone: The junction shows a germline mismatch at one end, possibly a read error. The V gene is TRBV10-3, the J gene TRBJ2-7; D is ambiguous. The CDR3 runs to 11 residues. Germline CDR1 reads ENHRY; CDR2 reads SYGVKD. The CDR3 loop reads CAISAATPPVF. CDR3 in DNA: TGTGCCATCAGTGCTGCGACACCTCCCGTCTTC.

The chain recombines TRBV7-3 with TRBJ2-3; TRBD2 might be the D (6 bases). V was clipped by 8 bases and J by 1 base, with 10 bases between them. The CDR3 runs to 13 residues. Germline V gives CDR1 SGHTA, CDR2 FQGTGA. The CDR3 nucleotides read TGTGCCAGCGCGGCTAGCGGCACAGATACGCAGTATTTT. It encodes CASAASGTDTQYF.

The chain recombines TRBV2 with TRBJ2-7, with D perhaps TRBD2 (5 bases). Per germline, CDR1 SNHLY and CDR2 FYNNEI. The CDR3 sequence is 13 residues long. V was cut by 7 bases and J by 3 bases, with 13 bases left in between. The CDR3 nucleotides read TGTGCCAGCAAATCAACGGAGGTCTACGAGCAGTACTTC. This sequence encodes CASKSTEVYEQYF.

This chain connects TRBV27 to TRBJ1-1; the D gene is possibly TRBD1 (6 bases). Germline loops: CDR1 MNHEY, CDR2 SMNVEV (reference sequence). The ends were cut back, 4 bases at V and 5 bases at J, with 17 bases in the middle. The CDR3 length is 15 residues. CDR3 loop: CASSYRGRGGTEAFF. The CDR3, as DNA: TGTGCCAGCAGTTATCGAGGCAGGGGTGGGACTGAAGCTTTCTTT.

This chain joins TRBV19 and TRBJ2-2, with 7 bases fitting TRBD1. Trimming removed 5 bases from V and 2 bases from J; junction bases left unmatched: 5. The CDR3 consists of 15 residues. Germline V gene sequence: CDR1 LNHDA, CDR2 SQIVND (reference sequence). CDR3 protein: CASSSGTANTGELFF. The CDR3 DNA is TGTGCCAGTAGTTCGGGGACAGCCAACACCGGGGAGCTGTTTTTT.

This sequence joins TRBV11-2 and TRBJ2-7; 8 bases align to TRBD2. The germline V gene encodes CDR1 SGHAT and CDR2 FQNNGV. The CDR3 runs to 12 residues. The V gene end was trimmed by 8 bases and the J gene end by 5 bases; junction bases not matched to a gene: 5. CDR3 sequence: CASQGLEDEQYF. The CDR3 DNA reads as TGTGCCAGCCAGGGACTAGAGGACGAGCAGTACTTC.

This clone was seen once. The chain carries TRBV11-1 and TRBJ1-4, with D possibly being TRBD1 (5 bases). In germline, CDR1 is SGHAT, CDR2 FQDESV (reference sequence). V gave up 7 bases and J gave up 8 bases, with 11 bases separating them. CDR3 length: 12 amino acids. CDR3 DNA sequence: TGTGCCAGCACCGCGGGGGGAGAAAAACTGTTTTTT. Encoded protein: CASTAGGEKLFF.

The chain employs TRBV6-1 and TRBJ2-5, with 7 bases matching TRBD1. CDR3 length: 16 residues. V trimming: 1 base; J trimming: 4 bases; junction bases outside the gene matches: 9. Germline V CDR1 and CDR2: MNHNS, SASEGT. CDR3 region: CASSEDVDRELETQYF. The CDR3 DNA reads TGTGCCAGCAGTGAAGACGTCGACAGGGAGCTAGAGACCCAGTACTTC.

The genes are TRBV5-4 and TRBJ2-2; 10 bases align to TRBD2. This CDR3 is 18 amino acids long. Germline lookup yields CDR1 SGHNT and CDR2 YYREEE (reference sequence). The junction had 12 bases not matched to a gene; V was cut back by 1 base and J by 6 bases. The CDR3 sequence is CASSLPTRLAGVPGELFF. For the CDR3, the DNA is TGTGCCAGCAGCTTGCCCACTCGGCTAGCGGGGGTGCCCGGGGAGCTGTTTTTT.

CDR3 nucleotides: TGTGCCAGCAGCGCCAGCGGGAGTATGTCTGGTGAGCAGTTCTTC. As protein: CASSASGSMSGEQFF. V gene TRBV9 combines with J gene TRBJ2-1; 8 bases match TRBD2. Germline CDR1 reads SGDLS; CDR2 reads YYNGEE. The J segment lost 9 bases and the V segment lost 3 bases, leaving 11 bases of the junction unmatched. CDR3 length equals 15 residues.

This rearrangement joins TRBV9 to TRBJ2-1, with 8 nucleotides matching TRBD2. J was trimmed by 5 bases and V by 3 bases; bases with no gene match: 7. The V gene's germline CDR1 is SGDLS and CDR2 YYNGEE. This CDR3 comprises 15 residues. Here the CDR3 reads CASSGSGSYHNEQFF. CDR3 DNA: TGTGCCAGCAGCGGAAGCGGGAGCTACCACAATGAGCAGTTCTTC.

J is TRBJ2-7 and V is TRBV29-1; 7 bases align to TRBD1. V was clipped by 6 bases and J by 3 bases; unmatched bases: 8. The CDR3 covers 13 residues. Germline values: CDR1 SQVTM, CDR2 ANQGSEA. CDR3 DNA sequence: TGCAGCGTGAGAACAGGGGTTAACTACGAGCAGTACTTC. This sequence encodes CSVRTGVNYEQYF.

The chain links TRBV30 to TRBJ2-1; a possible D gene is TRBD1 (6 bases). The CDR3 runs 10 residues. Trimming took off 8 bases at V and 8 bases at J, with 10 bases between the two ends. CDR1 is GTSNPN and CDR2 is SVGIG in the germline V gene (reference sequence). CDR3 DNA sequence: TGTGCCAGCGGACAGTATGAGCAGTTCTTC. This encodes CASGQYEQFF.

The chain recombines TRBV2 with TRBJ2-3, with TRBD2 matching over 9 bases. The V segment lost 2 bases and the J segment 2 bases; nucleotides outside the gene matches: 8. Germline CDR1 SNHLY, CDR2 FYNNEI. The CDR3 totals 17 residues. The CDR3 sequence: CASSEYAAGGVTDTQYF. As DNA, the CDR3 is TGTGCCAGCAGTGAATACGCGGCGGGAGGGGTCACAGATACGCAGTATTTT.

V usage is TRBV9 and J usage is TRBJ2-7; D is ambiguous. Between the trimmed V and J ends, which lost 3 bases and 3 bases, there was a span of 16 bases. This CDR3 spans 15 amino acids. Germline V gene lookup returns CDR1 SGDLS and CDR2 YYNGEE. CDR3 in DNA: TGTGCCAGCAGCGCAGGCAGGCCGGTTGACTACGAGCAGTACTTC. This gives the protein CASSAGRPVDYEQYF.

This clone has a single count. The chain is built from TRBV18 and TRBJ2-2, with a tentative D call TRBD2 (6 bases). Trimming cost V 2 bases and J 6 bases, with 13 bases left between them. Germline V lookup: CDR1 KGHSH, CDR2 LQKENI. This CDR3 contains 15 residues. The CDR3 DNA sequence: TGTGCCAGCTCACCATACCCGACTAGACCCGGGGAGCTGTTTTTT. It encodes CASSPYPTRPGELFF.

The chain carries TRBV9 and TRBJ2-7, with a tentative D call TRBD2 (6 bases). CDR3 length: 15 amino acids. With 4 bases removed from V and 1 base from J, the gap between germline ends came to 15 bases. Germline assignment: CDR1 SGDLS and CDR2 YYNGEE. As DNA, the CDR3 is TGTGCCAGCAGCCCGCGGGGTGAGGTTTCCTACGAGCAGTACTTC. Its protein product is CASSPRGEVSYEQYF.